This T cell receptor (beta chain) was captured in a study of blood T cell repertoires in COVID-19. Looking at the study overall: The samples span acute and convalescent COVID-19 from the United States, Italy and Spain. In each case, the material was cDNA or gDNA derived from T cells, B-cell-depleted T cells, or PBMCs.

The authors' processing: For nucleated cells, counts were estimated from reference gene primer amplification. TCRdb's copy holds only in-frame clones and misses some; the assay was immunoSEQ multiplex PCR. D and trimming were read from the DNA, whereas the V and J calls and clone size are those reported in that table. The sample includes around 190,000 clones, roughly 85% of them seen just once. Germline CDR1 MDHEN, CDR2 SYDVKM. Trimming removed 6 bases from V and 4 bases from J; junction bases left unmatched: 12. The CDR3 is 17 amino acids. The J gene is TRBJ2-1, the V gene TRBV28; 10 nucleotides line up with TRBD2. Sample: peripheral blood. The receptor's source is a woman aged 60 to 75 with acute or convalescent COVID-19. CDR3 nucleotide sequence: TGTGCCAGCAGGAGGAGGCTAGCGGGAGTTCGGTACAATGAGCAGTTCTTC. As protein: CASRRRLAGVRYNEQFF.